Listed below are T cell receptor beta chains from one sample, sequenced in a study of T cell repertoires in ileal Crohn's disease. Data came from immunoSEQ multiplex PCR; TCRdb stores just in-frame clones and leaves some out. The sample shows about 3,800 clones, about 80% of them seen only once. What was sequenced was ileal tissue. These TCRs come from an adult with Crohn's disease. CDR3s include the opening cysteine and the closing phenylalanine or tryptophan. The D gene is left open where the match is weak. The size of a clone is reported for some rows only, either as once, few or many, or as a class for expanded clones.

few . TRBJ1-6 TRBV5-1 CASSPTSRNSPLHF TGCGCCAGCAGCCCAACCTCTAGAAATTCACCCCTCCACTTT
. . TRBJ1-5 TRBV7-2 CASSPQGGMTNQPQHF TGTGCCAGCAGCCCCCAGGGCGGGATGACTAATCAGCCCCAGCATTTT
. . TRBJ1-6 TRBV6-5 CASSYSGRSYNSPLHF TGTGCCAGCAGTTACTCAGGGAGAAGCTATAATTCACCCCTCCACTTT
. TRBD1 TRBJ1-1 TRBV19 CASSPDRENRGNTEAFF TGTGCCAGTAGTCCTGACAGGGAAAATCGAGGGAACACTGAAGCTTTCTTT
. . TRBJ2-5 TRBV7-2 CASSPGDSLQETQYF TGTGCCAGCAGCCCGGGGGACAGCCTCCAAGAGACCCAGTACTTC
. . TRBJ1-1 TRBV30 CAWNTALNTEAFF TGTGCCTGGAACACAGCCTTGAACACTGAAGCTTTCTTT
. . TRBJ2-7 TRBV9 CASSVGSGSSSYEQYF TGTGCCAGCAGCGTAGGCAGCGGGTCGAGCTCCTACGAGCAGTACTTC
. . TRBJ1-5 TRBV29-1 CSVVVGAQGEPQHF TGCAGCGTTGTAGTGGGGGCGCAGGGTGAGCCCCAGCATTTT
. . TRBJ2-7 TRBV29-1 CSARGSNYEQYF TGCAGCGCCCGAGGGTCAAACTACGAGCAGTACTTC
. TRBD1 TRBJ1-6 TRBV6-1 CASSEGGQGLSPLHF TGTGCCAGCAGTGAAGGCGGACAGGGGCTTTCACCCCTCCACTTT
. . TRBJ2-1 TRBV5-1 CASSLGGGSYNEQFF TGCGCCAGCAGCTTGGGAGGGGGATCCTACAATGAGCAGTTCTTC